Listed below are T cell receptor beta chains from one sample, sequenced in a study of blood T cell repertoires in COVID-19. Generated by immunoSEQ multiplex PCR, the TCRdb table keeps only in-frame clones and is missing some. The sample contains fewer than 150,000 clones, approximately 85% of which appear only once. Input material: peripheral blood. These receptors were obtained from a man in his forties with acute or convalescent COVID-19. CDR3s include the opening cysteine and the closing phenylalanine or tryptophan. Each record gives: CDR3 protein, CDR3 DNA, clone size, J gene, D gene, V gene. The D gene is left open where the match is weak. Size tells how often a clone was seen (once, few, many) or the class of an expanded clone, and some rows leave it out.

CDR3 protein: CAISGDGRDEAFF; CDR3 DNA: TGTGCCATCAGTGGCGACGGGAGGGATGAAGCTTTCTTT; clone size: NA; J gene: TRBJ1-1; D gene: NA; V gene: TRBV10-3
CDR3 protein: CAIRDSGTGSSYNEQFF; CDR3 DNA: TGTGCCATCAGGGACTCCGGGACAGGGAGCTCCTACAATGAGCAGTTCTTC; clone size: NA; J gene: TRBJ2-1; D gene: TRBD1; V gene: TRBV10-3
CDR3 protein: CASSRVDSYEQYF; CDR3 DNA: TGTGCCAGCAGCCGAGTCGACAGTTACGAGCAGTACTTC; clone size: NA; J gene: TRBJ2-7; D gene: NA; V gene: TRBV14
CDR3 protein: CASSPTTSGSTDTQYF; CDR3 DNA: TGCGCCAGCAGCCCAACGACTAGCGGGAGCACAGATACGCAGTATTTT; clone size: NA; J gene: TRBJ2-3; D gene: TRBD2; V gene: TRBV5-1
CDR3 protein: CASSQEVAGGYNEQFF; CDR3 DNA: TGCGCCAGCAGCCAAGAAGTAGCGGGGGGGTACAATGAGCAGTTCTTC; clone size: NA; J gene: TRBJ2-1; D gene: TRBD2; V gene: TRBV4-3
CDR3 protein: CASSTAGGDTQYF; CDR3 DNA: TGTGCCAGCAGTACAGCGGGGGGAGATACGCAGTATTTT; clone size: NA; J gene: TRBJ2-3; D gene: TRBD2; V gene: TRBV12-3/TRBV12-4
CDR3 protein: CASSLGSGTLAYEQYF; CDR3 DNA: TGTGCCAGCAGCTTAGGTTCTGGGACATTAGCCTACGAGCAGTACTTC; clone size: NA; J gene: TRBJ2-7; D gene: NA; V gene: TRBV7-9
CDR3 protein: CASSPTSQGTGYGYTF; CDR3 DNA: TGTGCCAGCAGTCCTACGTCACAGGGGACCGGCTATGGCTACACCTTC; clone size: NA; J gene: TRBJ1-2; D gene: TRBD1; V gene: TRBV2
CDR3 protein: CASRRDLASDTQYF; CDR3 DNA: TGTGCCAGCAGAAGGGACTTGGCATCAGATACGCAGTATTTT; clone size: once; J gene: TRBJ2-3; D gene: NA; V gene: TRBV27
CDR3 protein: CASSPRRRFYEQFF; CDR3 DNA: TGTGCCAGCAGCCCCAGGCGGAGGTTTTATGAGCAGTTCTTC; clone size: NA; J gene: TRBJ2-1; D gene: NA; V gene: TRBV3-1/TRBV3-2
CDR3 protein: CASSQDLAGEVRDTQYF; CDR3 DNA: TGCGCCAGCAGCCAAGATTTAGCGGGGGAAGTGCGAGATACGCAGTATTTT; clone size: once; J gene: TRBJ2-3; D gene: TRBD2; V gene: TRBV4-3
CDR3 protein: CASNTGGEQYF; CDR3 DNA: TGTGCCAGCAACACAGGGGGTGAGCAGTACTTC; clone size: NA; J gene: TRBJ2-7; D gene: TRBD1; V gene: TRBV28
CDR3 protein: CASSQEEQAATEAFF; CDR3 DNA: TGCGCCAGCAGCCAAGAAGAGCAGGCCGCCACTGAAGCTTTCTTT; clone size: NA; J gene: TRBJ1-1; D gene: NA; V gene: TRBV4-1
CDR3 protein: CAWSSGTGTYNEQFF; CDR3 DNA: TGTGCCTGGAGTTCAGGGACAGGGACTTACAATGAGCAGTTCTTC; clone size: NA; J gene: TRBJ2-1; D gene: TRBD1; V gene: TRBV30
CDR3 protein: CASSLTGGESPLHF; CDR3 DNA: TGTGCCAGCAGCTTAACAGGGGGCGAATCACCCCTCCACTTT; clone size: NA; J gene: TRBJ1-6; D gene: TRBD1; V gene: TRBV7-9
CDR3 protein: CASSRASGGAYEQYF; CDR3 DNA: TGTGCCAGCAGTCGGGCTAGCGGGGGGGCCTACGAGCAGTACTTC; clone size: NA; J gene: TRBJ2-7; D gene: TRBD2; V gene: TRBV2
CDR3 protein: CCTGTGGGHSNQPQHF; CDR3 DNA: TGTTGTACCGGGACAGGGGGAGGTCATAGCAATCAGCCCCAGCATTTT; clone size: NA; J gene: TRBJ1-5; D gene: TRBD1; V gene: TRBV19
CDR3 protein: CASSFGGDEKLFF; CDR3 DNA: TGTGCCAGCAGTTTTGGAGGGGATGAAAAACTGTTTTTT; clone size: NA; J gene: TRBJ1-4; D gene: NA; V gene: TRBV12-3/TRBV12-4
CDR3 protein: CASSSNVTSGGSKSSYEQYF; CDR3 DNA: TGTGCCAGCAGCTCCAACGTGACTAGCGGGGGGTCTAAGTCTTCCTACGAGCAGTACTTC; clone size: once; J gene: TRBJ2-7; D gene: TRBD2; V gene: TRBV11-3
CDR3 protein: CSVGTGDDEKLFF; CDR3 DNA: TGCAGCGTTGGGACAGGGGATGACGAAAAACTGTTTTTT; clone size: few; J gene: TRBJ1-4; D gene: TRBD1; V gene: TRBV29-1
CDR3 protein: CASSHLSDGELFF; CDR3 DNA: TGTGCCAGCAGCCATCTTAGCGACGGGGAGCTGTTTTTT; clone size: few; J gene: TRBJ2-2; D gene: NA; V gene: TRBV3-1/TRBV3-2
CDR3 protein: CATSDLSRGGNTGELFF; CDR3 DNA: TGTGCCACCAGTGATTTATCCCGGGGGGGCAACACCGGGGAGCTGTTTTTT; clone size: once; J gene: TRBJ2-2; D gene: TRBD2; V gene: TRBV24-1
CDR3 protein: CASEQGVYSPLHF; CDR3 DNA: TGTGCCAGCGAACAGGGGGTATACTCACCCCTCCACTTT; clone size: NA; J gene: TRBJ1-6; D gene: TRBD1; V gene: TRBV2
CDR3 protein: CASSYSIGGVYEQYF; CDR3 DNA: TGTGCCAGCAGTTACTCGATAGGGGGGGTCTACGAGCAGTACTTC; clone size: NA; J gene: TRBJ2-7; D gene: NA; V gene: TRBV6-6
CDR3 protein: CASSLQGKGGNTEAFF; CDR3 DNA: TGTGCCAGCAGCCTACAGGGGAAGGGGGGGAACACTGAAGCTTTCTTT; clone size: few; J gene: TRBJ1-1; D gene: TRBD1; V gene: TRBV7-9
CDR3 protein: CASRRGGAGDEQYF; CDR3 DNA: TGTGCCAGCAGGAGAGGCGGGGCCGGCGACGAGCAGTACTTC; clone size: NA; J gene: TRBJ2-7; D gene: NA; V gene: TRBV2
CDR3 protein: CASSESGWSYEQYF; CDR3 DNA: TGCGCCAGCAGTGAGTCCGGTTGGTCTTACGAGCAGTACTTC; clone size: NA; J gene: TRBJ2-7; D gene: NA; V gene: TRBV10-2
CDR3 protein: CASTANSGNTIYF; CDR3 DNA: TGTGCCAGTACAGCCAACTCTGGAAACACCATATATTTT; clone size: NA; J gene: TRBJ1-3; D gene: NA; V gene: TRBV2
CDR3 protein: CASSPTGTVSTGELFF; CDR3 DNA: TGTGCCAGTAGTCCGACCGGGACAGTTTCGACCGGGGAGCTGTTTTTT; clone size: NA; J gene: TRBJ2-2; D gene: TRBD1; V gene: TRBV19
CDR3 protein: CASSWGRKDSPLHF; CDR3 DNA: TGTGCCAGCAGTTGGGGGAGGAAGGATTCACCCCTCCACTTT; clone size: few; J gene: TRBJ1-6; D gene: NA; V gene: TRBV7-9
CDR3 protein: CASSLSRLPNKAQHF; CDR3 DNA: TGTGCCAGCAGCTTAAGCCGACTGCCCAATAAGGCCCAGCATTTT; clone size: NA; J gene: TRBJ1-5; D gene: NA; V gene: TRBV5-6
CDR3 protein: CASSTLGSSGMGYEQYF; CDR3 DNA: TGTGCCAGCAGTACCCTTGGGTCCTCGGGAATGGGCTACGAGCAGTACTTC; clone size: few; J gene: TRBJ2-7; D gene: NA; V gene: TRBV27
CDR3 protein: CATSDPGQGGVPYNEQFF; CDR3 DNA: TGTGCCACCAGTGACCCAGGACAGGGTGGGGTCCCCTACAATGAGCAGTTCTTC; clone size: NA; J gene: TRBJ2-1; D gene: TRBD1; V gene: TRBV24-1
CDR3 protein: CASRPGGTAEAFF; CDR3 DNA: TGTGCCAGCAGGCCTGGGGGGACGGCTGAAGCTTTCTTT; clone size: once; J gene: TRBJ1-1; D gene: NA; V gene: TRBV2
CDR3 protein: CSVRTSGANVLTF; CDR3 DNA: TGCAGCGTTCGAACTAGTGGGGCCAACGTCCTGACTTTC; clone size: NA; J gene: TRBJ2-6; D gene: NA; V gene: TRBV29-1
CDR3 protein: CASSLGTSSNEQFF; CDR3 DNA: TGTGCCAGCAGCCTAGGGACTAGCTCCAATGAGCAGTTCTTC; clone size: NA; J gene: TRBJ2-1; D gene: TRBD2; V gene: TRBV7-3
CDR3 protein: CASSLQTGMNTEAFF; CDR3 DNA: TGCGCCAGCAGCTTGCAGACAGGGATGAACACTGAAGCTTTCTTT; clone size: NA; J gene: TRBJ1-1; D gene: TRBD1; V gene: TRBV5-1
CDR3 protein: CASSLDSTTDTQYF; CDR3 DNA: TGTGCCAGCAGTTTAGACAGTACCACAGATACGCAGTATTTT; clone size: NA; J gene: TRBJ2-3; D gene: NA; V gene: TRBV2
CDR3 protein: CASSIAAHGSGYEQYF; CDR3 DNA: TGTGCCAGTAGTATAGCTGCACACGGTTCAGGATACGAGCAGTACTTC; clone size: NA; J gene: TRBJ2-7; D gene: NA; V gene: TRBV19
CDR3 protein: CASFPSGGGPDTQYF; CDR3 DNA: TGTGCCAGCTTCCCCTCGGGAGGGGGCCCAGATACGCAGTATTTT; clone size: NA; J gene: TRBJ2-3; D gene: NA; V gene: TRBV5-6
CDR3 protein: CAARDLFRGYTF; CDR3 DNA: TGTGCCGCGCGGGACCTCTTCAGGGGCTACACCTTC; clone size: NA; J gene: TRBJ1-2; D gene: NA; V gene: TRBV6-5
CDR3 protein: CASSFPGQLAKNIQYF; CDR3 DNA: TGCGCCAGCAGCTTTCCGGGACAGTTAGCCAAAAACATTCAGTACTTC; clone size: NA; J gene: TRBJ2-4; D gene: TRBD1; V gene: TRBV5-1
CDR3 protein: CASSQVRPTTASPLHF; CDR3 DNA: TGCGCCAGCAGCCAAGTTAGGCCTACTACCGCTTCACCCCTCCACTTT; clone size: NA; J gene: TRBJ1-6; D gene: NA; V gene: TRBV4-1
CDR3 protein: CASSLTGSNQPQHF; CDR3 DNA: TGTGCCAGCAGCTTGACAGGCAGCAATCAGCCCCAGCATTTT; clone size: NA; J gene: TRBJ1-5; D gene: NA; V gene: TRBV5-4
CDR3 protein: CASQDRWSDTEAFF; CDR3 DNA: TGTGCCAGTCAGGACAGGTGGTCGGACACTGAAGCTTTCTTT; clone size: NA; J gene: TRBJ1-1; D gene: TRBD1; V gene: TRBV11-2
CDR3 protein: CASRVAGANNEQFF; CDR3 DNA: TGCGCCAGCCGGGTAGCGGGGGCAAACAATGAGCAGTTCTTC; clone size: NA; J gene: TRBJ2-1; D gene: TRBD2; V gene: TRBV5-1
CDR3 protein: CASSPDRVNTGELFF; CDR3 DNA: TGTGCCAGCTCACCGGACAGGGTTAACACCGGGGAGCTGTTTTTT; clone size: NA; J gene: TRBJ2-2; D gene: TRBD1; V gene: TRBV18
CDR3 protein: CASSLDRLVSYEQYF; CDR3 DNA: TGTGCCAGCAGCTTGGACAGGTTAGTCTCCTACGAGCAGTACTTC; clone size: NA; J gene: TRBJ2-7; D gene: NA; V gene: TRBV5-6
CDR3 protein: CASSHTGQAYEQYF; CDR3 DNA: TGCGCCAGCAGCCACACAGGACAGGCTTACGAGCAGTACTTC; clone size: NA; J gene: TRBJ2-7; D gene: TRBD1; V gene: TRBV4-1
CDR3 protein: CASSLVGAKAVNYEQYF; CDR3 DNA: TGTGCCAGCAGCTTAGTGGGGGCTAAGGCCGTAAACTACGAGCAGTACTTC; clone size: NA; J gene: TRBJ2-7; D gene: NA; V gene: TRBV11-2
CDR3 protein: CASSLQLAGVYEQYF; CDR3 DNA: TGTGCCAGCAGCTTACAACTAGCGGGGGTATACGAGCAGTACTTC; clone size: NA; J gene: TRBJ2-7; D gene: TRBD2; V gene: TRBV13
CDR3 protein: CASSGSGGPADTQYF; CDR3 DNA: TGTGCCAGCTCTGGAAGCGGGGGACCGGCAGATACGCAGTATTTT; clone size: NA; J gene: TRBJ2-3; D gene: TRBD2; V gene: TRBV10-3
CDR3 protein: CATSDWAGGDNEQFF; CDR3 DNA: TGTGCCACCAGTGATTGGGCAGGGGGAGACAATGAGCAGTTCTTC; clone size: NA; J gene: TRBJ2-1; D gene: TRBD1; V gene: TRBV24-1
CDR3 protein: CASRAGLNTDTQYF; CDR3 DNA: TGTGCCAGCAGGGCAGGGTTGAACACAGATACGCAGTATTTT; clone size: NA; J gene: TRBJ2-3; D gene: NA; V gene: TRBV3-1/TRBV3-2
CDR3 protein: CATSGNTDTQYF; CDR3 DNA: TGTGCCACCAGCGGGAACACAGATACGCAGTATTTT; clone size: NA; J gene: TRBJ2-3; D gene: NA; V gene: TRBV24-1